There are a few counts of the clone carrying this TCR beta chain. The germline V gene has CDR1 SEHNR and CDR2 FQNEAQ (reference sequence). CDR3 length: 15 residues. V was pared by 5 bases and J by 0 bases, with 11 bases between. Measured with immunoSEQ multiplex PCR; TCRdb has only the in-frame clones, and not every one. In the table there are 380,000 or so clones, 80% to 90% of which are singletons. The treatment was: 19 received Ad26.COV2.S at low or high dose, single or two shots; about 5 received placebo; per-sample allocation not given. All samples were drawn on day 63, counting from the first vaccine or placebo injection. The data are from a study of Ad26.COV2.S vaccination and SARS-CoV-2 variants.

Sequenced material: peripheral blood, taken in a trial of Ad26.COV2.S vaccine versus placebo. The origin of this receptor is a person between 18 and 59 years old who received the Ad26.COV2.S COVID-19 vaccine or a placebo. This chain uses TRBV7-9 with TRBJ1-5, with unresolved D. The CDR3 region is CASSPNPPSNQPQHF. DNA of the CDR3: TGTGCCAGCAGCCCGAATCCCCCTAGCAATCAGCCCCAGCATTTT. Full variable domain (missing parts from reference TRBV7-9 and TRBJ1-5): DTGVSQNPRHKITKRGQNVTFRCDPISEHNRLYWYRQTLGQGPEFLTYFQNEAQLEKSRLLSDRFSAERPKGSFSTLEIQRTEQGDSAMYLCASSPNPPSNQPQHFGDGTRLSIL.